This T cell receptor beta chain originates from a study of blood T cells in healthy people across ages (dated by TCRdb to between 2014 and 2017). Looking at the study overall: Template switching captured roughly one uniquely barcoded TCR beta cDNA molecule per two T cells in model experiments. Age-related changes in TCR beta repertoire diversity were measured in the study by deep sequencing normalized with unique cDNA molecular identifiers. The donors were split into four age groups: young (average 16 years), middle-aged (39), aged (over 55) and long-lived (approximately 80). Donors of different ages were randomly distributed across sequencing lanes to avoid experimental bias. The study analyzed two additional independent replicas of 1 million unique cDNA reads from the same blood draw for two donors, one aged 18 to 30 and one aged 80 or older.

The germline V gene (reference sequence) sets CDR1 to DFQATT and CDR2 to SNEGSKA. A distance of 11 bases separates the germline ends of V and J, which lose 3 bases and 2 bases respectively. The CDR3, cysteine through phenylalanine, is 13 amino acids long. Of all the DNA, just the CDR3 is kept, 39 bases in frame from base 1. This clonotype has just a few counts. Its antigen has not been determined. No base-level quality is on record; no much larger clone is a single base apart. Receptor libraries were prepared by 5' RACE. These reads were obtained on an Illumina HiSeq 2500. A second PCR of roughly 7 to 11 cycles was performed with a sample-barcoded 5' primer and a J-beta primer mix. A unique molecular identifier was introduced onto each TCR beta cDNA molecule by a template-switch 5' adaptor carrying 12 random nucleotides. Each sample yielded at least 2.5 million CDR3-containing paired-end reads. First-strand cDNA synthesis was performed from all RNA using the Mint cDNA synthesis kit, with priming by a TRBC-specific oligonucleotide. Following uracil-DNA glycosylase treatment, a first 18-cycle PCR with universal primers M1SS and BC2_uni_R was performed on all cDNA. In the source study's methods: Each sample was normalized by randomly selecting 1 million high-quality reads, each carrying a distinct molecular identifier. Reads sharing molecular identifiers were discarded rather than binned into consensus sequences. MiTCR, set to a Q25 quality threshold and the strictest error-elimination algorithm, was used for CDR3 identification, clonotype clustering and error correction. Lower-bound total TCR beta diversity was estimated with a nonparametric unseen species model using Euler transformation. The public reads were quality trimmed at Q25 with fastp and then assembled into clones with MiXCR by TCRdb, keeping productive beta chains. CDR3 protein duplicates are merged, each entry listing the most common genes and DNA. Here the V and J calls rest on TCRdb's processing, not on the authors' analysis. The sample profile shows about 580,000 distinct CDR3 sequences; under 55% of them were found once. About 22% of the sample belongs to the ten largest clones.

Systemically healthy Caucasian individuals from Russia, 39 in total and aged about 6 to 100 years, were included as donors. Each donor gave about 9.8 milliliters of peripheral blood, drawn into EDTA-treated Vacutainer tubes. Ficoll-Paque density-gradient centrifugation was used to isolate PBMCs, with at least 6.5 million per sample. Total RNA, at least 6 micrograms per sample, was extracted from PBMCs with Trizol reagent. The percentages of naive CD45RAhigh/CD27high T cells were determined by flow cytometry on a PBMC aliquot from every donor. What the study reported, not specific to this receptor: Conclusive comparison of naive and antigen-experienced compartments was prevented by the profiling of bulk unsorted PBMCs. Because the CMV infection status of the donors was unknown, age-related changes in expanded clonotypes may potentially have been confounded. Compared with the aged group, more naive CD4+ T cells, fewer expanded clones and increased TCR diversity were shown by the long-lived group, suggesting age selection. Total diversity estimates from one million sequenced T cells were considered lower bounds and underestimates. There was a strong correlation between observed TCR beta diversity and the percentage of naive T cells measured by flow cytometry. Observed TCR beta diversity per million T cells fell roughly linearly with age, and a significant reduction was already apparent by age around 44.

This receptor was obtained from an elderly man in good health. Sequencing used blood. The chain joins TRBV20-1 to TRBJ2-7; the D gene lacks a confident call. In nucleotide form, the sequence is TGCAGTGCTAGCTATCCCCGACCCTACGAGCAGTACTTC. It specifies CSASYPRPYEQYF.